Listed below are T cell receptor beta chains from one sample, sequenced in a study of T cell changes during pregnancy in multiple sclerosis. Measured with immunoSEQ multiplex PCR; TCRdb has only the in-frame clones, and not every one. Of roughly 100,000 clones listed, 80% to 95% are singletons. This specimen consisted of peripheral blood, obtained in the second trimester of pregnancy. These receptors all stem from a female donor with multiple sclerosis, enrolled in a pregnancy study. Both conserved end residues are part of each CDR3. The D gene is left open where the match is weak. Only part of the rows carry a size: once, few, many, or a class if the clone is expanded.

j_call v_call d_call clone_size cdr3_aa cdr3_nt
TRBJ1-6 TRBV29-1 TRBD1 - CSAGTGTGDSPLHF TGCAGCGCGGGGACAGGGACAGGAGATTCACCCCTCCACTTT
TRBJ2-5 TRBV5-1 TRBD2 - CASSLTSGPQETQYF TGCGCCAGCAGCTTGACTAGCGGCCCGCAAGAGACCCAGTACTTC
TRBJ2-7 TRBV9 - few CASSDEYEQYF TGTGCCAGCAGCGATGAGTACGAGCAGTACTTC
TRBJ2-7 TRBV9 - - CASSVAGDSTYEQYF TGTGCCAGCAGCGTAGCTGGGGACTCGACCTACGAGCAGTACTTC
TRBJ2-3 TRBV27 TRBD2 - CASSLSGSTDTQYF TGTGCCAGCAGTTTAAGCGGGAGTACAGATACGCAGTATTTT
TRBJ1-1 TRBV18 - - CASSPTQGYAFF TGTGCCAGCTCCCCCACCCAGGGATACGCTTTCTTT
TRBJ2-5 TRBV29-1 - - CSVEPQGDVGETQYF TGCAGCGTCGAACCCCAGGGTGACGTCGGGGAGACCCAGTACTTC
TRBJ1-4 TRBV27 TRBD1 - CASSYTGTGGQTNEKLFF TGTGCCAGCAGTTACACCGGGACAGGGGGCCAAACTAATGAAAAACTGTTTTTT
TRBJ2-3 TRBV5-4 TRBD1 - CATTTGVYGTDTQYF TGTGCCACAACGACAGGGGTGTATGGGACAGATACGCAGTATTTT
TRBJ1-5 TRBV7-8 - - CASSLRGSSNQPQHF TGTGCCAGCAGCTTACGCGGGTCTAGCAATCAGCCCCAGCATTTT
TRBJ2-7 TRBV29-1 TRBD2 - CSAVAGATYEQYF TGCAGCGCCGTAGCGGGTGCAACCTACGAGCAGTACTTC
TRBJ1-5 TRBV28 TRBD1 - CASSPGDRLSIKPQHF TGTGCCAGCAGTCCGGGGGACAGGCTTTCAATCAAACCCCAGCATTTT
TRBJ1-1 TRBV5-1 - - CASSLELDSPREAFF TGCGCCAGCAGCTTGGAACTCGACAGCCCCAGGGAAGCTTTCTTT
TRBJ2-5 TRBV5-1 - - CASGGGATQYF TGCGCCAGCGGAGGAGGCGCGACCCAGTACTTC
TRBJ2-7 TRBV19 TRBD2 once CASRGLAGPHPYEQYF TGTGCCAGTAGAGGACTAGCGGGACCCCACCCCTACGAGCAGTACTTC
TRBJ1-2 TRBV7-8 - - CATQANYGYTF TGTGCCACCCAGGCTAACTATGGCTACACCTTC
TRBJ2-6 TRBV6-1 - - CASSEVVHLGSGANVLTF TGTGCCAGCAGTGAGGTGGTCCACCTAGGCTCTGGGGCCAACGTCCTGACTTTC
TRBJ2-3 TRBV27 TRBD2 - CASSFWGTSGSTDTQYF TGTGCCAGCAGTTTCTGGGGGACTAGCGGGAGTACAGATACGCAGTATTTT